These 11 T cell receptor beta chains were all obtained from the same sample, sequenced in a study of shared clonotypes between healthy human individuals. Method: immunoSEQ multiplex PCR; TCRdb's copy keeps in-frame clones and lacks some. The sample lists millions of clones; around nine tenths were seen once. Sequencing used naive CD4+ T cells sorted from blood. Indicated subset: CD45RA+ positively selected. The receptor source for this set is a man aged 18 to 35 in good health.

In the case of this clone: An end of the junction differs from the germline gene, which may be a read error. J is TRBJ2-3 and V is TRBV7-7; tentatively, D is TRBD1 or TRBD2 (5 bases each). Germline-derived CDR1 and CDR2 are SSHAT and FNYEAQ (reference sequence). This CDR3 has 17 residues. The CDR3 DNA reads TGTGCTAGCAGCTTAGGGGCGCCGGGGCGAGGCACAGATACGCAGTATTTT. This translates into CASSLGAPGRGTDTQYF.

This clone was picked up a small number of times. The chain uses TRBV28 and TRBJ1-4; no definite D call. Trimming pared 3 bases from V and 2 bases from J, leaving 25 bases between. In germline, CDR1 is MDHEN, CDR2 SYDVKM. The CDR3 is 20 residues long. The CDR3 sequence is CASSFSPVGSFWVTNEKLFF. In DNA, the CDR3 is TGTGCCAGCAGTTTCTCGCCCGTGGGTAGCTTTTGGGTGACTAATGAAAAACTGTTTTTT.

V is TRBV5-1 and J is TRBJ2-5; D is perhaps TRBD1 (5 bases). The CDR3 has 15 amino acids. Germline CDR1 reads SGHRS; CDR2 reads YFSETQ. V was clipped by 0 bases and J by 2 bases, with 11 bases between them. This chain's CDR3 is CASSLGAGHQETQYF. In DNA, the CDR3 is TGCGCCAGCAGCTTGGGGGCCGGACATCAAGAGACCCAGTACTTC.

This clone was picked up one time. This chain links TRBV25-1 with TRBJ2-1; 11 nucleotides line up with TRBD2. Germline loops: CDR1 MGHDK, CDR2 SYGVNS. With 4 bases clipped from V and 8 bases from J, the junction kept 10 bases outside the gene matches. The CDR3 runs to 16 residues. The CDR3, as DNA: TGTGCCAGCAGTGCTTTTAGCGGGGGGGCCTCTGATGAGCAGTTCTTC. Amino acids: CASSAFSGGASDEQFF.

The chain is built from TRBV6-1 and TRBJ2-7; D remains unclear. The CDR3 sequence is 13 residues long. The germline V and J ends were trimmed by 6 bases and 3 bases, with 12 bases remaining between them. Germline loops: CDR1 MNHNS, CDR2 SASEGT. The CDR3 DNA follows: TGTGCCAGCAGGGTAAATAACCGCTACGAGCAGTACTTC. Amino acid sequence: CASRVNNRYEQYF.

This chain joins TRBV5-4 and TRBJ2-3, with 9 positions matching TRBD2. The CDR3 contains 14 residues. With 4 bases clipped from V and 6 bases from J, the junction kept 6 bases outside the gene matches. Germline CDR1 reads SGHNT; CDR2 reads YYREEE (reference sequence). The CDR3 sequence is CASSHSGSRDTQYF. The CDR3 DNA reads TGTGCCAGCAGCCATAGCGGGAGTAGGGATACGCAGTATTTT.

This chain joins TRBV5-4 and TRBJ1-2; D unresolved. CDR3 size: 12 residues. V was cut by 0 bases and J by 8 bases, with 8 bases left in between. The germline V gene encodes CDR1 SGHNT and CDR2 YYREEE (reference sequence). This CDR3 is CASSLDLEGYTF. CDR3 DNA: TGTGCCAGCAGCTTGGATTTAGAAGGCTACACCTTC.

On this clone: The same CDR3 arises from other DNA sequences in this sample as well. The chain is built from TRBV5-1 and TRBJ1-2; 7 bases are a match to TRBD1. Per the germline V gene, CDR1 is SGHRS and CDR2 is YFSETQ. V lost 0 bases, J lost 0 bases, and 2 bases stayed unmatched. There are 15 residues in the CDR3. CDR3 residues: CASSLGQGANYGYTF. CDR3 DNA: TGCGCCAGCAGCTTGGGGCAGGGGGCTAACTATGGCTACACCTTC.

This clone was counted once. The chain links TRBV29-1 to TRBJ2-1; D is ambiguous. Germline V CDR1 and CDR2: SQVTM, ANQGSEA. CDR3 size: 10 residues. V was trimmed by 5 bases and J by 6 bases, leaving 5 bases between them. CDR3 region: CSVTGNEQFF. The CDR3 nucleotides read TGCAGCGTTACGGGCAATGAGCAGTTCTTC.

This clone was picked up one time. This chain connects TRBV28 to TRBJ1-1, with a tentative D call TRBD1 (5 bases). The V gene's germline CDR1 is MDHEN and CDR2 SYDVKM. CDR3 length: 14 amino acids. The V gene lost 5 bases and the J gene lost 3 bases, with 13 bases spanning the gap. Here the CDR3 reads CASSPPWGDTEAFF. The CDR3, as DNA: TGTGCCAGCAGTCCGCCGTGGGGGGACACTGAAGCTTTCTTT.

The CDR3 loop is CASSLRFGGYEQYF. The CDR3 bases are TGTGCCAGCAGTTTGAGATTCGGGGGCTACGAGCAGTACTTC. The chain employs TRBV27 and TRBJ2-7; perhaps TRBD2 as D (6 bases). The CDR3 loop spans 14 amino acids. Deletions cut 3 bases from V and 3 bases from J, with 12 bases between. CDR1 and CDR2 from the germline V gene are MNHEY and SMNVEV (reference sequence).